Sequencing of this T cell receptor beta chain was carried out in a study of OX40 agonist ivuxolimab in advanced cancers. Generated by immunoSEQ multiplex PCR, the TCRdb table keeps only in-frame clones and is missing some. Of roughly 64,000 clones listed, roughly nine tenths are singletons. This specimen was CD4+ or CD8+ T cells sorted from blood, taken in a trial of the OX40 agonist ivuxolimab. This receptor was identified in an adult with an advanced solid tumor such as melanoma, head and neck, liver or kidney cancer.

The CDR3 is CASSRSTLSGSQETQYF. CDR3 bases: TGTGCCAGCAGCAGAAGCACACTTTCGGGGAGCCAAGAGACCCAGTACTTC. The rearrangement links TRBV27 to TRBJ2-5; D may be TRBD2 (5 bases). Germline V gene data show CDR1 as MNHEY and CDR2 as SMNVEV (reference sequence). The V and J ends lost 6 bases and 1 base respectively, with 21 bases between them. This CDR3 spans 17 amino acids.